This TCR beta chain was identified during a study of T cell changes during pregnancy in multiple sclerosis. The sample holds a few counts of this clone. J was trimmed by 9 bases and V by 0 bases; bases with no gene match: 9. This CDR3 is 15 amino acids long. In germline, CDR1 is GTSNPN, CDR2 SVGIG (reference sequence). The repertoire was sequenced with immunoSEQ multiplex PCR; TCRdb's copy has only in-frame clones and lacks some. The table lists 95,000 to 110,000 clones, roughly nine tenths of them singletons, with 0.9% to 0.95% in the top ten. This specimen was peripheral blood, taken after pregnancy. The receptor's source is a female donor with multiple sclerosis, enrolled in a pregnancy study. This chain links TRBV30 with TRBJ1-5, with 9 bases aligning to TRBD1. CDR3 coding DNA: TGTGCCTGGAGTGTAACCGGACAGGGGCATCGGCCCCAGCATTTT. As protein: CAWSVTGQGHRPQHF.